The 9 T cell receptor beta chains below all came from one sample that was sequenced in a study of early stage breast cancer tumors. TCRdb's table, derived via immunoSEQ multiplex PCR, lists solely in-frame clones and lacks some. Seen here are 9,500 to 11,000 clones, around 69% observed once, and the top ten hold around 21%. Sequenced sample: breast tumor tissue. The receptor source for this set is a person between 35 and 49 years old with breast cancer.

This rearrangement joins TRBV5-1 to TRBJ2-7; possible D gene TRBD2, 6 bases. CDR3 length equals 13 residues. V lost 4 bases and J lost 2, with 10 bases in between. The germline V gene has CDR1 SGHRS and CDR2 YFSETQ. The CDR3 coding sequence is TGCGCCAGCAGCGGCGGGACCACCTACGAGCAGTACTTC. Its protein is CASSGGTTYEQYF.

This clone was observed a single time. This chain links TRBV7-3 with TRBJ2-3, with TRBD2 as a possible D gene (6 bases). The CDR3 covers 18 residues. The V gene's germline CDR1 is SGHTA and CDR2 FQGTGA. V lost 0 bases and J 5 bases, leaving 21 bases between the germline ends. The CDR3 DNA follows: TGTGCCAGCAGCTTAACCCCTGGACTAACCGGAAAGGGAGATACGCAGTATTTT. Protein: CASSLTPGLTGKGDTQYF.

This chain links TRBV19 with TRBJ2-3; TRBD2 matches at 8 bases. Looked up from germline, CDR1 is LNHDA and CDR2 is SQIVND (reference sequence). Trimming cost V 10 bases and J 7 bases; bases outside gene matches: 13. This CDR3 contains 14 residues. The CDR3: CATRQTGGPNTQYF. Written as DNA, the CDR3 is TGTGCCACCCGTCAAACGGGAGGGCCGAATACGCAGTATTTT. Based on the CDR3 plus reference TRBV19 and TRBJ2-3, the full variable domain is DGGITQSPKYLFRKEGQNVTLSCEQNLNHDAMYWYRQDPGQGLRLIYYSQIVNDFQKGDIAEGYSVSREKKESFPLTVTSAQKNPTAFYLCATRQTGGPNTQYFGPGTRLTVL.

The chain uses TRBV5-1 and TRBJ1-3; 9 bases line up with TRBD1. Germline CDR1 and CDR2: SGHRS and YFSETQ. The V and J ends lost 4 bases and 4 bases, in that order; junction bases with no gene match: 6. The CDR3 totals 15 residues. Here the CDR3 reads CASSRGQGGGNTIYF. In DNA, the CDR3 is TGCGCCAGCAGCCGGGGACAGGGAGGCGGAAACACCATATATTTT. Complete variable domain (other parts from reference TRBV5-1 and TRBJ1-3): KAGVTQTPRYLIKTRGQQVTLSCSPISGHRSVSWYQQTPGQGLQFLFEYFSETQRNKGNFPGRFSGRQFSNSRSEMNVSTLELGDSALYLCASSRGQGGGNTIYFGEGSWLTVV.

This chain uses TRBV19 with TRBJ1-2; possibly TRBD1 for D (5 bases). V was shortened by 6 bases and J by 2 bases, with 25 bases between the two germline ends. The CDR3 covers 18 residues. Germline V lookup: CDR1 LNHDA, CDR2 SQIVND (reference sequence). The chain's CDR3 is CASRPLGGSRSENYGYTF. CDR3 bases: TGTGCCAGTAGACCATTGGGGGGAAGCCGAAGCGAAAACTATGGCTACACCTTC.

This clone was observed once. V and J are TRBV9 and TRBJ2-7; D ambiguous. Germline V gene lookup returns CDR1 SGDLS and CDR2 YYNGEE. V lost 0 bases and J lost 2, with 9 bases in between. The CDR3 spans 14 residues. This chain's CDR3 is CASSVGVETYEQYF. The CDR3 bases are TGTGCCAGCAGCGTAGGGGTCGAAACCTACGAGCAGTACTTC.

The V gene is TRBV6-1, the J gene TRBJ1-1; D remains ambiguous. Germline loops: CDR1 MNHNS, CDR2 SASEGT. The length of the CDR3 is 14 residues. The V gene lost 6 bases and the J gene lost 3 bases, with 14 bases spanning the gap. CDR3 bases: TGTGCCAGCAGCCCCTGGGGTTGGGACACTGAAGCTTTCTTT. Translated, it gives CASSPWGWDTEAFF.

This clone has more than one count but fewer than ten. DNA for the CDR3: TGTGCCAGCAGTTTAGCGGGAGGGCTAGGGAATGAGCAGTTCTTC. As protein: CASSLAGGLGNEQFF. The rearrangement links TRBV28 to TRBJ2-1; the match to TRBD2 covers 9 bases. Germline CDR1 MDHEN, CDR2 SYDVKM. The V and J ends lost 2 bases and 7 bases, in that order; junction bases with no gene match: 6. CDR3 size: 15 residues.

The CDR3 reads CASSGRTGELFF. Here the CDR3 DNA reads TGTGCCAGCAGTGGTAGGACCGGGGAGCTGTTTTTT. The chain combines TRBV6-1 with TRBJ2-2; D unresolved. This CDR3 contains 12 residues. The germline V and J ends were trimmed by 4 bases and 5 bases, with 5 bases remaining between them. From germline, CDR1 is MNHNS and CDR2 SASEGT.